This T cell receptor (beta chain) was captured by sequencing in a study of blood T cells in healthy people across ages. In germline, CDR1 is DFQATT, CDR2 SNEGSKA (reference sequence). Germline trimming cut 2 bases from V and 5 bases from J; bases unmatched to any gene: 5. CDR3 length: 14 residues. It was with a sample-barcoded 5' primer and a J-beta primer mix that a second PCR of roughly 7 to 12 cycles was run. MiXCR was run by TCRdb on the 5' RACE reads, yielding one entry per CDR3 protein. The sample has some 930,000 distinct CDR3 sequences, under 35% seen once; the top ten hold about 10%. These same data were also listed under a study on T cells of mothers and their children. As reported in that work: With unrelated pairs as the comparison, related mother-child pairs had a slightly higher overlap that was not significant.

Specimen: blood. This chain links TRBV20-1 with TRBJ2-1, with 8 bases fitting TRBD2. This TCR was sampled from a woman in her forties in good health. The CDR3 bases are TGCAGTGCTAGATCGGGGCGGGAGGACAATGAGCAGTTCTTC. This sequence encodes CSARSGREDNEQFF.